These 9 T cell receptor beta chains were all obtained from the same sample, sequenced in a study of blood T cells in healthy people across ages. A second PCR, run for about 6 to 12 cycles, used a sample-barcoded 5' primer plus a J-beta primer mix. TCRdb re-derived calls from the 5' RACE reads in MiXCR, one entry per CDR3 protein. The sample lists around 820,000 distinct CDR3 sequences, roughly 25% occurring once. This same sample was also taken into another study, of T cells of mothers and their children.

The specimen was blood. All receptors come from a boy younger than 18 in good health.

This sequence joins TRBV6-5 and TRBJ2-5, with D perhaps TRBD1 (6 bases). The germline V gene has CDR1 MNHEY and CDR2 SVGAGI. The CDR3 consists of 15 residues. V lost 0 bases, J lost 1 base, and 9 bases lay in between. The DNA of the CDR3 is TGTGCCAGCAGTTACTCGACAGGACTCCAAGAGACCCAGTACTTC. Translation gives CASSYSTGLQETQYF.

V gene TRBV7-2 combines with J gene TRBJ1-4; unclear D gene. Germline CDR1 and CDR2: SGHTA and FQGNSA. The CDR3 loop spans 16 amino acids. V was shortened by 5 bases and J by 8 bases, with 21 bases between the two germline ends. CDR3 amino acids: CASSPRTISTGEKLFF. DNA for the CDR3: TGTGCCAGCAGCCCCCGTACCATTTCAACGGGGGAAAAACTGTTTTTT.

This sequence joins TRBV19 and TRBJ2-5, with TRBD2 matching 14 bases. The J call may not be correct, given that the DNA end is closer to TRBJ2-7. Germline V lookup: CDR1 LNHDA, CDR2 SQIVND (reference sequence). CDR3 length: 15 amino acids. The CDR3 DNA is TGTGCCGGGGACAGTTGGACTAGCGGGAGGTACGAGCAGTACTTC. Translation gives CAGDSWTSGRYEQYF.

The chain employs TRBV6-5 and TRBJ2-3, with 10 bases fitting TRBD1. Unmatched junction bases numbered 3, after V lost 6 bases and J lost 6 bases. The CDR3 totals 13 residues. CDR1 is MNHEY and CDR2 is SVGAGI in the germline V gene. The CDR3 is CASSRTGGDTQYF. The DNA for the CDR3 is TGTGCCAGCAGCCGGACAGGGGGGGATACGCAGTATTTT.

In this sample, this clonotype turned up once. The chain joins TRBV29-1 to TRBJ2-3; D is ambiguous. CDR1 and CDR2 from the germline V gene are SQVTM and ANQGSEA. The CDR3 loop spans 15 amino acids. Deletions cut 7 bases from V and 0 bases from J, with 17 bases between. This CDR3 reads CSAPGPLLSTDTQYF. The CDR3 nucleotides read TGCAGCGCTCCTGGGCCCTTGCTTAGCACAGATACGCAGTATTTT.

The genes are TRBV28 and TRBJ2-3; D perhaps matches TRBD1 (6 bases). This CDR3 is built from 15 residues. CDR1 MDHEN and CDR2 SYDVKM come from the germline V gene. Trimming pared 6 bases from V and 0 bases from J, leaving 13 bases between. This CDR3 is CASRPLQGSTDTQYF. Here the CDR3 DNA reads TGTGCCAGCAGACCATTACAGGGCAGCACAGATACGCAGTATTTT.

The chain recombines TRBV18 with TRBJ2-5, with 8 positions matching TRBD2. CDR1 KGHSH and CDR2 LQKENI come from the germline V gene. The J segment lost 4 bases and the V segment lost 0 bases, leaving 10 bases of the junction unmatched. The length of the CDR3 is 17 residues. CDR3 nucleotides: TGTGCCAGCTCACCACCGGATCCCGGGAGGGCGGGAGAGACCCAGTACTTC. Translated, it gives CASSPPDPGRAGETQYF.

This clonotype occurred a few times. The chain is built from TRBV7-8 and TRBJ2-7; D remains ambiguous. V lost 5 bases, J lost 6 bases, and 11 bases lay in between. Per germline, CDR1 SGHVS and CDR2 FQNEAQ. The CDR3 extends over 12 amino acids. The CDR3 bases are TGTGCCAGCAGCCCGCCCAGTGGCGAGCAGTACTTC. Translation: CASSPPSGEQYF.

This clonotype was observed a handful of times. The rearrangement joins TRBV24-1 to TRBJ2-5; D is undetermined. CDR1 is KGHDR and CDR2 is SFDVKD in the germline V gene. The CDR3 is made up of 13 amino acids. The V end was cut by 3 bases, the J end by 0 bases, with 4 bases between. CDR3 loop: CATSDTHQETQYF. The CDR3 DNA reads TGTGCCACCAGTGATACGCACCAAGAGACCCAGTACTTC.